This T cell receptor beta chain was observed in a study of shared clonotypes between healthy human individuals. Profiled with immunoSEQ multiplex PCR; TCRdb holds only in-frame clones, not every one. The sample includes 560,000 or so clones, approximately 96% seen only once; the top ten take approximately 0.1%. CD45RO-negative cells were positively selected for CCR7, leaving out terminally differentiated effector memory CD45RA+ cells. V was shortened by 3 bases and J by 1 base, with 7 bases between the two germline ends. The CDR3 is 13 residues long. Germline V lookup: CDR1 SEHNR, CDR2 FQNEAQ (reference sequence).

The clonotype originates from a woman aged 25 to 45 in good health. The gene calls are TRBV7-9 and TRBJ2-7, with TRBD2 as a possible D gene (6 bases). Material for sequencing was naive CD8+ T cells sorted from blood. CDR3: CASSFSGSYEQYF. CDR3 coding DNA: TGTGCCAGCAGCTTTAGCGGATCCTACGAGCAGTACTTC.